These 3 T cell receptor beta chains were all obtained from the same sample, sequenced in a study of graft-versus-host responses after intestinal transplantation. Measured with immunoSEQ multiplex PCR; TCRdb has only the in-frame clones, and not every one. The sample holds about 88,000 clones; 92% are singletons and the top ten take less than 0.4%. The antigens these receptors bind are not known. Sequences were derived from unstimulated CD4+ T cells sorted from spleen or lymph node cells, sampled before intestinal transplant. All receptors derive from a human donor who received an intestinal transplant.

The chain links TRBV4-2 to TRBJ1-2, with no clear D. The CDR3 is 14 residues long. CDR1 and CDR2 (germline): LGHNA, YNFKEQ. V was clipped by 1 base and J by 4 bases, with 10 bases between them. The CDR3: CASSQVRQGYGYTF. The CDR3, as DNA: TGTGCCAGCAGCCAAGTCCGACAAGGCTATGGCTACACCTTC.

This chain uses TRBV28 with TRBJ2-5; 15 positions agree with TRBD2. Trimming removed 6 bases from V and 2 bases from J; junction bases left unmatched: 10. The CDR3 runs 18 residues. Germline loops: CDR1 MDHEN, CDR2 SYDVKM. CDR3 sequence (DNA): TGTGCCAGCAGCCACCGGACTAGCGGGAGGGGAATACAAGAGACCCAGTACTTC. Translated, it gives CASSHRTSGRGIQETQYF. The whole variable domain, filled in from reference TRBV28 and TRBJ2-5, reads DVKVTQSSRYLVKRTGEKVFLECVQDMDHENMFWYRQDPGLGLRLIYFSYDVKMKEKGDIPEGYSVSREKKERFSLILESASTNQTSMYLCASSHRTSGRGIQETQYFGPGTRLLVL.

CDR3 in DNA: TGTGCCAGCAGTGCCTCGGCAGGGCACTATGGCTACACCTTC. Translation: CASSASAGHYGYTF. V usage is TRBV6-4 and J usage is TRBJ1-2, with a possible D match to TRBD1 (5 bases). The CDR3 is 14 amino acids. V shed 4 bases and J shed 3 bases, with 12 bases lying between them. Germline loops: CDR1 MRHNA, CDR2 SNTAGT.